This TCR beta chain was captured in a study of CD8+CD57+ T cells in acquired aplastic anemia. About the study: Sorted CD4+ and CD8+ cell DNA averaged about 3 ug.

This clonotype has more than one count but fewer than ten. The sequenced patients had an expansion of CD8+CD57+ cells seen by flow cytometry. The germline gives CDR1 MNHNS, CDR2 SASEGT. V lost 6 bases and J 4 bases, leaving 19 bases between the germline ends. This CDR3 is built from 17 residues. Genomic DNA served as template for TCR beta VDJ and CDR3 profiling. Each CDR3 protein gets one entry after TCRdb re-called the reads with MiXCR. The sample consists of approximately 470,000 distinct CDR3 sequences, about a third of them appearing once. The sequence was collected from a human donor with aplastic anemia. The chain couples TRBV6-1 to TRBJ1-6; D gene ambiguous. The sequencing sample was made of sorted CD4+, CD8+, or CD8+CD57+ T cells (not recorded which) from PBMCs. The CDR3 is CASRDLKEGPYNSPLHF. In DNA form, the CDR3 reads TGTGCCAGCAGAGATCTTAAAGAAGGGCCATATAATTCACCCCTCCACTTT.